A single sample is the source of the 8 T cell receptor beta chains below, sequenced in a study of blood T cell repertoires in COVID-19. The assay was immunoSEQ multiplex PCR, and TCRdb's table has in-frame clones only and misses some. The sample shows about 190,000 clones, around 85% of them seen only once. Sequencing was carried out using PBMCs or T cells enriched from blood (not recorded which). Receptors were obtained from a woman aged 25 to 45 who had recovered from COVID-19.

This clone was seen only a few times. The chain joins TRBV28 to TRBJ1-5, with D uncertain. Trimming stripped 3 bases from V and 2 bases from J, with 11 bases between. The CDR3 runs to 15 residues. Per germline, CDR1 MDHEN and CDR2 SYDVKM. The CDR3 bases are TGTGCCAGCAGTTTGTCGCTATCGGGCAATCAGCCCCAGCATTTT. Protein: CASSLSLSGNQPQHF.

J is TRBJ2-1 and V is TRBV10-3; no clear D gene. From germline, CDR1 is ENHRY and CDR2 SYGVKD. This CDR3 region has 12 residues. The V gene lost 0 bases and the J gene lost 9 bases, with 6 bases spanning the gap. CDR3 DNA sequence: TGTGCCATCAGTGAGTCGGGCCCTGAGCAGTTCTTC. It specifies CAISESGPEQFF.

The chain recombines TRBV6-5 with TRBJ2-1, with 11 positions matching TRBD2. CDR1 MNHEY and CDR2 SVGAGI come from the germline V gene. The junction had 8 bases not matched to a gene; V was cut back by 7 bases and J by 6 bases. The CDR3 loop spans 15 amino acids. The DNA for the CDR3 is TGTGCCAGCATCGCTCCGGGACTAGCGGCCAATGAGCAGTTCTTC. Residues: CASIAPGLAANEQFF.

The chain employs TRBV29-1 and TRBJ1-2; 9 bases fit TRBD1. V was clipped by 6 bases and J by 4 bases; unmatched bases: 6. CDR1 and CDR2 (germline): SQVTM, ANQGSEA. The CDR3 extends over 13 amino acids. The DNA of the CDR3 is TGCAGCGTGTCCGGGACAGGGTCCTATGGCTACACCTTC. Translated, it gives CSVSGTGSYGYTF.

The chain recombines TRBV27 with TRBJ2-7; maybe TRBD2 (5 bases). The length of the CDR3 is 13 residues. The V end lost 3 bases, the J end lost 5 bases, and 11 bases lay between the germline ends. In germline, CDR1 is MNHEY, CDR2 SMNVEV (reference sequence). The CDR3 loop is CASSLSGVHEQYF. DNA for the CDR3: TGTGCCAGCAGTTTGTCCGGGGTCCACGAGCAGTACTTC.

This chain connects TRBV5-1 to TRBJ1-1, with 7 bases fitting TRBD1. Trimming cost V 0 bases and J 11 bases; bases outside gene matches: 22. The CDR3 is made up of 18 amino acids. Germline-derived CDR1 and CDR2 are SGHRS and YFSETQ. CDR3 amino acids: CASSLGPGQTDPPFWAFF. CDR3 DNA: TGCGCCAGCAGCTTGGGCCCGGGACAGACCGACCCACCATTCTGGGCTTTCTTT. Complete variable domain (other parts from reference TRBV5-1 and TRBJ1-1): KAGVTQTPRYLIKTRGQQVTLSCSPISGHRSVSWYQQTPGQGLQFLFEYFSETQRNKGNFPGRFSGRQFSNSRSEMNVSTLELGDSALYLCASSLGPGQTDPPFWAFFGQGTRLTVV.

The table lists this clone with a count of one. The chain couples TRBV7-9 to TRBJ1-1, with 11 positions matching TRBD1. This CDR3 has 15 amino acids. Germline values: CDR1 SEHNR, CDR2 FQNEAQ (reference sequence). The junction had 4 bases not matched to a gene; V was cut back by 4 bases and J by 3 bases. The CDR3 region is CASSSRTGGDTEAFF. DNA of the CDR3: TGTGCCAGCAGCTCCCGGACAGGGGGCGACACTGAAGCTTTCTTT.

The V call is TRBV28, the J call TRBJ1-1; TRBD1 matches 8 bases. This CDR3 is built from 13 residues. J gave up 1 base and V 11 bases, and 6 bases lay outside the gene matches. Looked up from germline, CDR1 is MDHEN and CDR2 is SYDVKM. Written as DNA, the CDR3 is TGTGCCGCAGACAGGGGCAAGAACACTGAAGCTTTCTTT. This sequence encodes CAADRGKNTEAFF.